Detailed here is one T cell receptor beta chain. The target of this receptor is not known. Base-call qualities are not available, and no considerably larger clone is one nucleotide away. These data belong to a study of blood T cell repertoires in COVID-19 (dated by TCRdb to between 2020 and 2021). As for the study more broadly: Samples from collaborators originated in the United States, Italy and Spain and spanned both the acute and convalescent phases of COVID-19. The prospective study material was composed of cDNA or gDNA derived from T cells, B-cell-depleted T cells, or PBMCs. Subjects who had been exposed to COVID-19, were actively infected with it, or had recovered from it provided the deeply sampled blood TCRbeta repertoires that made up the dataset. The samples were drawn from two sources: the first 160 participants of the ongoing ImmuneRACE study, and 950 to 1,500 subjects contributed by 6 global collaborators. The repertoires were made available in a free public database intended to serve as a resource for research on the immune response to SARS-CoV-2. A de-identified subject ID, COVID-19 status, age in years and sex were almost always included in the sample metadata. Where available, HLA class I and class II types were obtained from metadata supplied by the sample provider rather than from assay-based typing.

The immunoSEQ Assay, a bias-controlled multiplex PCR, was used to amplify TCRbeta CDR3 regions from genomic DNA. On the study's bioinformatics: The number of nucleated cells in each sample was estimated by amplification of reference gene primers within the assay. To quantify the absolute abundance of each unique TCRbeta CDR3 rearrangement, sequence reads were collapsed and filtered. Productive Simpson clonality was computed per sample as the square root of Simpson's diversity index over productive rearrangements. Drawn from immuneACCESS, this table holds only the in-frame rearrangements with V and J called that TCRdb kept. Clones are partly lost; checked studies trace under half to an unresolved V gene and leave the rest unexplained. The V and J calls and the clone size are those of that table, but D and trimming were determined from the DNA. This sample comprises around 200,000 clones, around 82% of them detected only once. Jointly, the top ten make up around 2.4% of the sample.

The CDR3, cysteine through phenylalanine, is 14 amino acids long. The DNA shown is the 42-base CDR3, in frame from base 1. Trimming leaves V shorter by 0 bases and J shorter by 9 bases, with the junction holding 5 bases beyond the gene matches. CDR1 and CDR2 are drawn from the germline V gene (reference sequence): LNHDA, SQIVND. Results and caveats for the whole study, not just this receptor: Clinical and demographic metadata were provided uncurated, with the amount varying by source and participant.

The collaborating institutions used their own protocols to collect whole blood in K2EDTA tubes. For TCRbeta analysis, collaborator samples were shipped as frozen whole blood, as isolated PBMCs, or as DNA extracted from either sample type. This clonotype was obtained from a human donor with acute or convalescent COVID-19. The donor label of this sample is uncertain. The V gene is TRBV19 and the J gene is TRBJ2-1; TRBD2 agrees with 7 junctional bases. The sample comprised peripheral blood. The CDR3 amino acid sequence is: CASSIEAGVSEQFF. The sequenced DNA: TGTGCCAGTAGTATAGAGGCGGGAGTCAGTGAGCAGTTCTTC.